Following are 10 T cell receptor beta chains from one sample sequenced in a study of early T cells in non-severe SARS-CoV-2 infection. TCRdb re-called the 5' RACE reads with MiXCR, one entry per CDR3 protein. The data contain tens of thousands of distinct CDR3 sequences, 6% to 7% of them seen just once; the ten biggest clones take up about 7.8%. The sample consisted of whole blood. The origin of the receptors is an adult who was a healthcare worker with PCR-confirmed SARS-CoV-2 infection or an uninfected control (not recorded which).

The V gene is TRBV5-1, the J gene TRBJ1-4; possible D gene TRBD1, 5 bases. Trimming removed 4 bases at V and 8 bases at J, with 15 bases between. The CDR3 has 14 amino acids. The V gene's germline CDR1 is SGHRS and CDR2 YFSETQ. The CDR3 here is CASSPWGDREKLFF. The CDR3, as DNA: TGCGCCAGCAGCCCATGGGGCGACCGGGAAAAACTGTTTTTT.

This rearrangement joins TRBV28 to TRBJ2-7; TRBD2 might be the D (5 bases). This CDR3 is 14 amino acids long. V dropped 3 bases and J dropped 7 bases, with 16 bases sitting between them. Looked up from germline, CDR1 is MDHEN and CDR2 is SYDVKM. The CDR3 DNA reads as TGTGCCAGCAGTTTGCCGGCGGGCAGTAGGGAGCAGTACTTC. It specifies CASSLPAGSREQYF.

This clonotype was seen many times. V and J are TRBV6-1 and TRBJ2-7; D gene uncertain. CDR1 is MNHNS, CDR2 SASEGT, per germline. The length of the CDR3 is 11 residues. V shed 5 bases and J shed 6 bases, with 8 bases lying between them. CDR3 amino acids: CASSHPSEQYF. The CDR3 DNA reads TGTGCCAGCAGTCACCCCTCCGAGCAGTACTTC.

This clonotype appeared a few times. The rearrangement links TRBV4-1 to TRBJ1-3; unclear D gene. The CDR3 covers 16 residues. Germline V gives CDR1 MGHRA, CDR2 YSYEKL. V dropped 0 bases and J dropped 3 bases, with 12 bases sitting between them. The CDR3 region is CASSQDSNLFGNTIYF. The CDR3 DNA follows: TGCGCCAGCAGCCAAGATTCTAATCTCTTTGGAAACACCATATATTTT.

This clonotype was counted many times. The chain is built from TRBV7-8 and TRBJ2-7; no firm D call. Deletions cut 2 bases from V and 4 bases from J, with 18 bases between. From germline, CDR1 is SGHVS and CDR2 FQNEAQ. The CDR3 length is 16 residues. In DNA form, the CDR3 reads TGTGCCAGCAGCTTAAGTCTGGCCCCCACGTCGTACGAGCAGTACTTC. Protein sequence: CASSLSLAPTSYEQYF.

This sequence joins TRBV5-1 and TRBJ1-1; D is possibly TRBD1 (6 bases). This CDR3 has 14 amino acids. V dropped 5 bases and J dropped 2 bases, with 13 bases sitting between them. Germline CDR1 SGHRS, CDR2 YFSETQ. The CDR3 protein is CASSPGTHNTEAFF. CDR3 bases: TGCGCCAGCAGTCCCGGGACACACAACACTGAAGCTTTCTTT.

This clonotype was detected many times. Germline and junction disagree at one end, which may indicate a read error. The rearrangement uses TRBV20-1 and TRBJ2-1, with 15 bases matching TRBD2. The germline CDR1 and CDR2 sequences are DFQATT and SNEGSKA (reference sequence). CDR3 size: 12 residues. In nucleotides, the CDR3 is TGCAGTGTTCGGACTAGCGGGAGGGCCTACCGGTTC. It specifies CSVRTSGRAYRF.

In its sample, this clonotype was seen many times. The chain joins TRBV7-2 to TRBJ2-1; D gene ambiguous. Germline lookup yields CDR1 SGHTA and CDR2 FQGNSA. The CDR3 length is 12 residues. Between the trimmed V and J ends, which lost 3 bases and 9 bases, there was a span of 9 bases. CDR3 residues: CASSFSWGEQFF. In DNA form, the CDR3 reads TGTGCCAGCAGCTTCTCCTGGGGTGAGCAGTTCTTC. Variable domain in full (rest from reference TRBV7-2 and TRBJ2-1): GAGVSQSPSNKVTEKGKDVELRCDPISGHTALYWYRQSLGQGLEFLIYFQGNSAPDKSGLPSDRFSAERTGGSVSTLTIQRTQQEDSAVYLCASSFSWGEQFFGPGTRLTVL.

There are many counts of this clonotype. In DNA, the CDR3 is TGCAGCGTTGATACGTCAGATGAAAAACTGTTTTTT. It translates to CSVDTSDEKLFF. The rearrangement joins TRBV29-1 to TRBJ1-4, with D unresolved. Germline V gene lookup returns CDR1 SQVTM and CDR2 ANQGSEA. Trimming pared 3 bases from V and 6 bases from J, leaving 8 bases between. CDR3 size: 12 residues.

This clonotype occurred many times. This chain links TRBV25-1 with TRBJ2-3; 9 bases are shared with TRBD1. There are 12 residues in the CDR3. CDR1 is MGHDK, CDR2 SYGVNS, per germline. Trimming removed 11 bases from V and 4 bases from J; junction bases left unmatched: 4. CDR3 amino acids: CAADRGADTQYF. CDR3 nucleotide sequence: TGTGCCGCGGACAGGGGTGCAGATACGCAGTATTTT.